This passage covers 14 T cell receptor beta chains from one sample sequenced in a study of somatic mutations in cytotoxic T cells in rheumatoid arthritis. The data were produced by immunoSEQ multiplex PCR, yet TCRdb's version contains in-frame clones alone and is incomplete. This sample has approximately 23,000 clones, with 65% to 85% found just once. What was sequenced was CD8+ T cells sorted from blood. These receptors came from an adult with rheumatoid arthritis.

V gene TRBV6-1 combines with J gene TRBJ2-1; weak D call: TRBD2 (5 bases). This CDR3 spans 14 amino acids. CDR1 MNHNS and CDR2 SASEGT come from the germline V gene. V lost 5 bases, J lost 0 bases, and 8 bases lay in between. CDR3 amino acids: CASSFRGSYNEQFF. For the CDR3, the DNA is TGTGCCAGCAGTTTCCGGGGCTCCTACAATGAGCAGTTCTTC.

The V and J genes are TRBV6-6 and TRBJ2-1; 7 nucleotides match TRBD2. The CDR3 totals 14 residues. The trim removed 3 bases at V and 3 bases at J, leaving 2 bases unmatched. Germline CDR1 MNHNY, CDR2 SVGAGI (reference sequence). The CDR3 bases are TGTGCCAGCAGTTATGCTAGCGGCTACAATGAGCAGTTCTTC. Translating it yields CASSYASGYNEQFF.

The V gene is TRBV27, the J gene TRBJ2-7; D possibly corresponds to TRBD2 (5 bases). CDR3 size: 13 residues. Trimming removed 3 bases at V and 2 bases at J, with 8 bases between. Germline CDR1 is MNHEY and CDR2 is SMNVEV (reference sequence). CDR3 nucleotides: TGTGCCAGCAGTTTCTTCGGGACCTACGAGCAGTACTTC. This sequence encodes CASSFFGTYEQYF.

This clone was seen a single time. A junction boundary mismatches the germline segment, possibly from a read error. This chain links TRBV4-1 with TRBJ2-1; 8 nucleotides agree with TRBD2. The CDR3 consists of 15 residues. Germline CDR1 and CDR2: MGHRA and YSYEKL. The CDR3 loop is CASSPPVGGVDEQLF. The CDR3 DNA follows: TGCGCCAGCAGCCCCCCGGTCGGGGGGGTAGATGAGCAGCTCTTC.

This chain joins TRBV9 and TRBJ2-1, with D possibly TRBD2 on 5 matching bases. V was trimmed by 0 bases and J by 7 bases, leaving 8 bases between them. This CDR3 is built from 13 residues. CDR1 and CDR2 (germline): SGDLS, YYNGEE. CDR3 nucleotide sequence: TGTGCCAGCAGCGTAGTTCTAGCTAATGAGCAGTTCTTC. Encoded protein: CASSVVLANEQFF.

This rearrangement joins TRBV7-2 to TRBJ2-1; 8 bases line up with TRBD2. V shed 6 bases, J shed 5 bases, and the junction held 12 bases outside the gene matches. The CDR3 sequence is 16 residues long. In germline, CDR1 is SGHTA, CDR2 FQGNSA. The CDR3 here is CASSPRGGTPNNEQFF. Written as DNA, the CDR3 is TGTGCCAGCAGTCCACGGGGGGGTACCCCGAACAATGAGCAGTTCTTC. Full variable domain (remainder filled in from reference TRBV7-2 and TRBJ2-1): GAGVSQSPSNKVTEKGKDVELRCDPISGHTALYWYRQSLGQGLEFLIYFQGNSAPDKSGLPSDRFSAERTGGSVSTLTIQRTQQEDSAVYLCASSPRGGTPNNEQFFGPGTRLTVL.

The count of this clone is one. This chain connects TRBV27 to TRBJ2-7, with 9 bases lining up with TRBD2. Germline CDR1 is MNHEY and CDR2 is SMNVEV (reference sequence). With 3 bases clipped from V and 7 bases from J, the junction kept 7 bases outside the gene matches. The CDR3 is 14 amino acids. CDR3 loop: CASSFLREGREQYF. CDR3 coding DNA: TGTGCCAGCAGTTTTTTGCGGGAGGGAAGGGAGCAGTACTTC.

The rearrangement links TRBV5-6 to TRBJ2-7; D is undetermined. The CDR3 totals 17 residues. V was pared by 1 base and J by 2 bases, with 19 bases between. Germline V gene lookup returns CDR1 SGHDT and CDR2 YYEEEE. CDR3 DNA: TGTGCCAGCAGCTTGTCGGTGGCGTGGGGAAGGACCTACGAGCAGTACTTC. It is translated as CASSLSVAWGRTYEQYF.

The chain joins TRBV6-1 to TRBJ2-5; 7 bases match TRBD2. Germline trimming cut 4 bases from V and 6 bases from J; bases unmatched to any gene: 5. Germline CDR1 MNHNS, CDR2 SASEGT. This CDR3 has 13 amino acids. Here the CDR3 reads CASSARDYKTQYF. The CDR3 DNA follows: TGTGCCAGCAGTGCCCGGGACTATAAGACCCAGTACTTC.

V gene TRBV5-1 combines with J gene TRBJ2-2; 10 nucleotides agree with TRBD1. With 2 bases clipped from V and 7 bases from J, the junction kept 8 bases outside the gene matches. The CDR3 is made up of 16 amino acids. Germline V gene sequence: CDR1 SGHRS, CDR2 YFSETQ. CDR3 in DNA: TGCGCCAGCAGCTTCTTCTTGACAGGGGGCAGCGGGGAGCTGTTTTTT. This gives the protein CASSFFLTGGSGELFF. The complete variable domain, with remaining parts taken from reference TRBV5-1 and TRBJ2-2, reads KAGVTQTPRYLIKTRGQQVTLSCSPISGHRSVSWYQQTPGQGLQFLFEYFSETQRNKGNFPGRFSGRQFSNSRSEMNVSTLELGDSALYLCASSFFLTGGSGELFFGEGSRLTVL.

The chain recombines TRBV21-1 with TRBJ1-1; the listed D gene, TRBD1, was not tested against the DNA. TRBV21-1 represents a pseudogene. This CDR3 is 17 amino acids long. The CDR3 loop is CASSSLRGRTENTEAFF. CDR3 nucleotides: TGTGCCAGCAGCTCACTCAGGGGAAGGACAGAGAACACTGAAGCTTTCTTT.

This chain uses TRBV4-2 with TRBJ2-7; D is perhaps TRBD1 (5 bases). The CDR3 extends over 15 amino acids. Trimming removed 1 base from V and 0 bases from J, with 10 bases in between. Germline V gene data show CDR1 as LGHNA and CDR2 as YNFKEQ. CDR3 in DNA: TGTGCCAGCAGCCAAGTAGGCAGGGACTCCTACGAGCAGTACTTC. Encoded protein: CASSQVGRDSYEQYF.

This clone was recorded once. The V and J genes are TRBV7-9 and TRBJ2-3, with a weak D call TRBD2 (7 bases). This CDR3 spans 15 amino acids. V lost 5 bases to trimming and J lost 7 bases, with 19 bases between them. Germline values: CDR1 SEHNR, CDR2 FQNEAQ (reference sequence). In DNA form, the CDR3 reads TGTGCCAGCAGCACACGAACAGGGAGGGAAAATACGCAGTATTTT. It is translated as CASSTRTGRENTQYF. The variable domain in full, with the rest retrieved from reference TRBV7-9 and TRBJ2-3, is DTGVSQNPRHKITKRGQNVTFRCDPISEHNRLYWYRQTLGQGPEFLTYFQNEAQLEKSRLLSDRFSAERPKGSFSTLEIQRTEQGDSAMYLCASSTRTGRENTQYFGPGTRLTVL.

The chain uses TRBV7-9 and TRBJ1-2; no clear D. Per germline, CDR1 SEHNR and CDR2 FQNEAQ (reference sequence). V dropped 5 bases and J dropped 1 base, with 8 bases sitting between them. The CDR3 consists of 13 residues. The CDR3 nucleotides are TGTGCCAGCAGCCCTTTAGTTAACTATGGCTACACCTTC. Translation: CASSPLVNYGYTF.